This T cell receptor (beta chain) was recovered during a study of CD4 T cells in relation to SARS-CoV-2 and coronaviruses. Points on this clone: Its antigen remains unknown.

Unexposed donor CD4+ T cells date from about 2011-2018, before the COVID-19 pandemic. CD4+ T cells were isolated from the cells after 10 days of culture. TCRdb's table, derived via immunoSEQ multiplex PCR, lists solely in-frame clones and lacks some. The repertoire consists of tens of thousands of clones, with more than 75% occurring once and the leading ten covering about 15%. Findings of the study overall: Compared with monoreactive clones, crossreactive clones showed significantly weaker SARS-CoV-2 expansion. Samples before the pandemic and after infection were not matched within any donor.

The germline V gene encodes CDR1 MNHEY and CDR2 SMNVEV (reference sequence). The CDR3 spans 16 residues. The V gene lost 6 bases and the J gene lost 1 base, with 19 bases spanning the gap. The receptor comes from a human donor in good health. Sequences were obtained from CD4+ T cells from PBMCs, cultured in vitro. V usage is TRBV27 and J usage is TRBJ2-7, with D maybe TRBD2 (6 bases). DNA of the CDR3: TGTGCCAGCAGGGAGGGGAGAAGGGGAAAATCCTACGAGCAGTACTTC. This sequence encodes CASREGRRGKSYEQYF.